The 31 T cell receptor beta chains in this list originate from one sample, sequenced in a study of blood T cells in healthy people across ages. Primed by a sample-barcoded 5' primer and a J-beta primer mix, a second PCR proceeded for roughly 7 to 11 cycles. TCRdb analysed the 5' RACE reads with MiXCR anew, one entry per CDR3 protein. The sample lists 900,000 to 950,000 distinct CDR3 sequences, about 28% occurring once. These data were likewise used in another study, on T cells of mothers and their children.

The sequenced sample was blood. The receptors here all came from a woman aged 40 to 49 in good health.

This clonotype showed up just a few times. The chain couples TRBV12-3 or TRBV12-4 to TRBJ2-1, with TRBD2 matching over 12 bases. The CDR3 sequence is 15 residues long. The trim removed 5 bases at V and 9 bases at J, leaving 8 bases unmatched. DNA of the CDR3: TGTGCCAGCAGTCTACGACTAGCGGGGGAGGGTGAGCAGTTCTTC. This gives the protein CASSLRLAGEGEQFF.

This clonotype was detected a few times. The rearrangement joins TRBV6-2 or TRBV6-3 to TRBJ2-7; D possibly uses TRBD1 or TRBD2 (5 bases each). This CDR3 contains 14 residues. Germline V gene sequence: CDR1 MNHEY, CDR2 SVGEGT. Trimming took 4 bases from V and 1 from J, leaving 11 bases between them. CDR3 in DNA: TGTGCCAGCAGTTTCCGGGACGCATCCTACGAGCAGTACTTC. Its protein is CASSFRDASYEQYF.

The chain links TRBV7-2 to TRBJ1-1, with D perhaps matching TRBD1 (5 bases). The germline CDR1 and CDR2 sequences are SGHTA and FQGNSA. This CDR3 is built from 12 residues. Trimming stripped 3 bases from V and 8 bases from J, with 10 bases between. CDR3 nucleotides: TGTGCCAGCAGCTTCGGGACCTCCGAAGCTTTCTTT. Translating gives CASSFGTSEAFF.

The table lists this clonotype with a count of one. A much larger clonotype is one base distant, so this may be a read error. V and J are TRBV12-3 or TRBV12-4 and TRBJ2-7; 8 bases are a match to TRBD1. The CDR3 has 15 amino acids. With V trimmed by 5 bases and J by 7 bases, 13 bases remained unmatched. The CDR3 nucleotides are TGTGCCAGCAGTACAATGACAGGGGACGTGGGTGAGCAGTACTTC. This codes for CASSTMTGDVGEQYF.

Ten or more counts support this clonotype. The V and J genes are TRBV28 and TRBJ2-7; TRBD1 matches 8 bases. The CDR3 consists of 14 residues. Germline-derived CDR1 and CDR2 are MDHEN and SYDVKM. V lost 2 bases and J lost 7; bases outside the gene matches: 7. CDR3 bases: TGTGCCAGCAGTTTAAGGACAGGGTTGCGGGAGCAGTACTTC. Its translation: CASSLRTGLREQYF. Full variable domain (remainder filled in from reference TRBV28 and TRBJ2-7): DVKVTQSSRYLVKRTGEKVFLECVQDMDHENMFWYRQDPGLGLRLIYFSYDVKMKEKGDIPEGYSVSREKKERFSLILESASTNQTSMYLCASSLRTGLREQYFGPGTRLTVT.

This chain connects TRBV20-1 to TRBJ2-5; D perhaps matches TRBD2 (7 bases). Trimming removed 2 bases from V and 11 bases from J, with 18 bases in between. In germline, CDR1 is DFQATT, CDR2 SNEGSKA (reference sequence). This CDR3 is 13 amino acids long. DNA for the CDR3: TGCAGTGCTAGATTCGGGGGGCAAGTTGAGCAGTACTTC. It translates to CSARFGGQVEQYF.

This sequence joins TRBV6-1 and TRBJ2-3, with D unclear. Looked up from germline, CDR1 is MNHNS and CDR2 is SASEGT. The V end lost 6 bases, the J end lost 6 bases, and 10 bases lay between the germline ends. This CDR3 is built from 12 residues. The CDR3 nucleotides are TGTGCCAGCAGCGAGCAGGCGGATACGCAGTATTTT. The encoded protein is CASSEQADTQYF.

About this clonotype itself: This may come from a read error, since a much larger clone is one base off. CDR3 nucleotide sequence: TGTGCCAGCAGCCTTGTCCCGACGGGGGGATACACCGAGGAGCTGTTTTTT. Protein product: CASSLVPTGGYTEELFF. This chain joins TRBV9 and TRBJ2-2, with 7 positions matching TRBD2. Germline assignment: CDR1 SGDLS and CDR2 YYNGEE. The CDR3 is 17 residues long.

The genes are TRBV5-1 and TRBJ1-2; no firm D call. Germline lookup yields CDR1 SGHRS and CDR2 YFSETQ. The V end was cut by 4 bases, the J end by 1 base, with 14 bases between. The CDR3 spans 15 residues. CDR3 sequence: CASSLTDRINYGYTF. Here the CDR3 DNA reads TGCGCCAGCAGCCTTACGGACCGGATTAACTATGGCTACACCTTC.

The rearrangement links TRBV29-1 to TRBJ2-3; possible D gene TRBD2, 6 bases. Between the trimmed V and J ends, which lost 1 base and 6 bases, there was a span of 20 bases. CDR3 length: 16 amino acids. The germline gives CDR1 SQVTM, CDR2 ANQGSEA. For the CDR3, the DNA is TGCAGCGTTGAAGCCGCCGGGGCGGGGTCCCGGGATACGCAGTATTTT. This gives the protein CSVEAAGAGSRDTQYF.

This chain connects TRBV7-2 to TRBJ2-3; D might be TRBD2 (5 bases). The germline V gene has CDR1 SGHTA and CDR2 FQGNSA. Trimming shortened V by 5 bases and J by 3 bases, and 12 bases separated the two germline ends. The length of the CDR3 is 14 residues. The CDR3 protein is CASSHGVPTDTQYF. As DNA, the CDR3 is TGTGCCAGCAGCCACGGGGTCCCGACAGATACGCAGTATTTT.

This clonotype was counted many times. The rearrangement links TRBV11-2 to TRBJ2-7; D might be TRBD1 (6 bases). The CDR3 sequence is 14 residues long. Trimming stripped 1 base from V and 0 bases from J, with 7 bases between. CDR1 SGHAT and CDR2 FQNNGV come from the germline V gene. CDR3 bases: TGTGCCAGCAGCTTAGGACAGGCCTCCTACGAGCAGTACTTC. Its translation: CASSLGQASYEQYF.

This sequence joins TRBV2 and TRBJ2-5; D not resolved. The CDR3 sequence is 12 residues long. The V and J ends lost 8 bases and 4 bases respectively, with 11 bases between them. Per germline, CDR1 SNHLY and CDR2 FYNNEI. The CDR3 nucleotides read TGTGCCAGCGATAACCGCCGAGAGACCCAGTACTTC. As protein: CASDNRRETQYF.

This clonotype was counted a few times. This chain connects TRBV14 to TRBJ1-6, with TRBD1 matching over 8 bases. The CDR3 consists of 14 residues. Germline CDR1 is SGHDN and CDR2 is FVKESK. The junction had 8 bases not matched to a gene; V was cut back by 5 bases and J by 11 bases. CDR3 amino acids: CASSAGTGGPPLHF. In DNA form, the CDR3 reads TGTGCCAGCAGCGCTGGGACAGGTGGGCCACCCCTCCACTTT. Full variable domain (remainder filled in from reference TRBV14 and TRBJ1-6): EAGVTQFPSHSVIEKGQTVTLRCDPISGHDNLYWYRRVMGKEIKFLLHFVKESKQDESGMPNNRFLAERTGGTYSTLKVQPAELEDSGVYFCASSAGTGGPPLHFGNGTRLTVT.

The V call is TRBV6-5, the J call TRBJ1-5, with 11 bases lining up with TRBD1. V gave up 0 bases and J gave up 6 bases; unmatched junction bases: 4. CDR1 MNHEY and CDR2 SVGAGI come from the germline V gene. The CDR3 spans 16 residues. The CDR3 DNA reads TGTGCCAGCAGTTACTCGGGACAGGGGGGTGGTCAGCCCCAGCATTTT. This translates into CASSYSGQGGGQPQHF.

This clonotype showed up just a few times. The gene calls are TRBV5-1 and TRBJ2-1, with TRBD2 matching over 10 bases. This CDR3 spans 13 amino acids. Germline-derived CDR1 and CDR2 are SGHRS and YFSETQ. The junction had 4 bases not matched to a gene; V was cut back by 3 bases and J by 10 bases. The CDR3 protein is CASSYGSGGEQFF. CDR3 coding DNA: TGCGCCAGCAGCTACGGTAGCGGGGGGGAGCAGTTCTTC.

This clonotype was seen at least ten times. The chain combines TRBV2 with TRBJ2-1; 7 bases line up with TRBD1. This CDR3 is 14 amino acids long. Per the germline V gene, CDR1 is SNHLY and CDR2 is FYNNEI. The ends lost 6 bases at V and 0 bases at J; junction bases unmatched: 2. CDR3 DNA: TGTGCCAGCAGACGGGACAGCTCCTACAATGAGCAGTTCTTC. It codes for CASRRDSSYNEQFF.

CDR3 DNA: TGTGCCACCAGTGACCACGAACTAGCGGGGGCTAGCACAGATACGCAGTATTTT. It is translated as CATSDHELAGASTDTQYF. V and J are TRBV24-1 and TRBJ2-3; 11 positions match TRBD2. CDR1 KGHDR and CDR2 SFDVKD come from the germline V gene. The CDR3 has 18 amino acids. J lost 0 bases, V lost 4 bases, and 8 bases had no gene match.

The chain is built from TRBV5-1 and TRBJ2-1; D remains unclear. CDR1 and CDR2 (germline): SGHRS, YFSETQ. The V end lost 0 bases, the J end lost 3 bases, and 10 bases lay between the germline ends. The CDR3 covers 15 residues. The CDR3 coding sequence is TGCGCCAGCAGCTTGGCCCGGGTAGGCTACAATGAGCAGTTCTTC. Its protein is CASSLARVGYNEQFF.

This chain links TRBV28 with TRBJ1-2, with 8 bases identical to TRBD1. The CDR3 covers 14 residues. V shed 7 bases, J shed 5 bases, and the junction held 9 bases outside the gene matches. The germline V gene has CDR1 MDHEN and CDR2 SYDVKM. CDR3 sequence reads: CASKGGQGGYGYTF. For the CDR3, the DNA is TGTGCCAGCAAGGGAGGACAGGGAGGATATGGCTACACCTTC.

This clonotype was observed a handful of times. With a much larger clone just one base away, this may be a read error. As DNA, the CDR3 is TGTGCCCGCAGTAGGACAGGGACCTACGAGCAGTACTTC. This encodes CARSRTGTYEQYF. V usage is TRBV12-3 or TRBV12-4 and J usage is TRBJ2-7; the match to TRBD1 covers 8 bases. The CDR3 covers 13 residues.

This clonotype showed up just a few times. This rearrangement joins TRBV12-3 or TRBV12-4 to TRBJ2-7, with 12 bases lining up with TRBD1. The CDR3 length is 15 residues. V lost 5 bases, J lost 4 bases, and 6 bases stayed unmatched. CDR3 sequence (DNA): TGTGCCAGCAGTCCCGGGACAGGGGGCAAATACGAGCAGTACTTC. It yields the protein CASSPGTGGKYEQYF.

The genes are TRBV13 and TRBJ2-2; TRBD2 matches at 11 bases. CDR1 PRHDT and CDR2 FYEKMQ come from the germline V gene (reference sequence). Trimming removed 5 bases from V and 3 bases from J; junction bases left unmatched: 11. The CDR3 loop spans 18 amino acids. The CDR3, as DNA: TGTGCCAGCAGCCCTCGAACACTAGCGGGGGTCTACACCGGGGAGCTGTTTTTT. Translated: CASSPRTLAGVYTGELFF.

The rearrangement links TRBV20-1 to TRBJ1-2; a possible D gene is TRBD1 (6 bases). V shed 4 bases and J shed 8 bases, with 14 bases lying between them. In germline, CDR1 is DFQATT, CDR2 SNEGSKA (reference sequence). This CDR3 comprises 12 residues. The CDR3 spells CSATGGLAGYTF. CDR3 nucleotides: TGCAGTGCTACGGGGGGGCTGGCGGGCTACACCTTC.

V is TRBV12-3 or TRBV12-4 and J is TRBJ1-5, with D possibly matching TRBD1 (6 bases). The CDR3 loop spans 14 amino acids. Trimming removed 1 base at V and 4 bases at J, with 8 bases between. The CDR3: CASSLVDRNQPQHF. The CDR3 DNA reads as TGTGCCAGCAGTTTAGTGGACAGAAATCAGCCCCAGCATTTT.

This clonotype has at least ten counts. The chain recombines TRBV28 with TRBJ2-7, with D hard to call. The V and J ends lost 5 bases and 0 bases respectively, with 14 bases between them. The CDR3 covers 15 residues. Germline V lookup: CDR1 MDHEN, CDR2 SYDVKM. The CDR3 region has the DNA TGTGCCAGCAGTCCCCCCCGGATCCACTCCTACGAGCAGTACTTC. Its protein product is CASSPPRIHSYEQYF.

The rearrangement links TRBV15 to TRBJ1-5, with D possibly being TRBD1 (5 bases). CDR1 is LNHNV and CDR2 is YYDKDF in the germline V gene (reference sequence). The V and J ends lost 3 bases and 1 base respectively, with 10 bases between them. The CDR3 has 15 amino acids. The CDR3 here is CATSRDRDSNQPQHF. In nucleotides, the CDR3 is TGTGCCACCAGCAGGGACCGGGACAGCAATCAGCCCCAGCATTTT.

The gene calls are TRBV7-9 and TRBJ2-6; D not certain. CDR1 and CDR2 from the germline V gene are SEHNR and FQNEAQ (reference sequence). This CDR3 comprises 16 residues. V lost 4 bases to trimming and J lost 0 bases, with 10 bases between them. The CDR3, as DNA: TGTGCCAGCAGCTCGTGGGTGGGCTCTGGGGCCAACGTCCTGACTTTC. Residues: CASSSWVGSGANVLTF.

The table lists this clonotype with a few counts. The rearrangement links TRBV7-9 to TRBJ2-1, with 7 bases lining up with TRBD2. Trimming at V came to 3 bases and at J to 5 bases, leaving 10 bases not matched to a gene. Germline V gives CDR1 SEHNR, CDR2 FQNEAQ (reference sequence). There are 16 residues in the CDR3. CDR3 protein: CASSLLLSGVDNEQFF. The CDR3 DNA is TGTGCCAGCAGCTTGTTACTAAGCGGGGTAGACAATGAGCAGTTCTTC. Supplemented by reference TRBV7-9 and TRBJ2-1, the full variable domain reads DTGVSQNPRHKITKRGQNVTFRCDPISEHNRLYWYRQTLGQGPEFLTYFQNEAQLEKSRLLSDRFSAERPKGSFSTLEIQRTEQGDSAMYLCASSLLLSGVDNEQFFGPGTRLTVL.

This clonotype was seen only a few times. The chain links TRBV2 to TRBJ2-3; D ambiguous. Trimming removed 4 bases at V and 4 bases at J, with 12 bases between. In germline, CDR1 is SNHLY, CDR2 FYNNEI. There are 14 residues in the CDR3. The CDR3 nucleotides read TGTGCCAGCAGTGCAAGGACCACGGCAGATACGCAGTATTTT. Translation gives CASSARTTADTQYF.

The chain joins TRBV27 to TRBJ2-1; TRBD1 aligns across 7 bases. The CDR3 spans 15 residues. Germline lookup yields CDR1 MNHEY and CDR2 SMNVEV (reference sequence). After removal of 0 bases from V and 7 bases from J, the junction contained 6 bases not matched to a gene. The CDR3 sequence is CASSLSGTAVNEQFF. DNA of the CDR3: TGTGCCAGCAGTTTATCCGGGACAGCTGTTAATGAGCAGTTCTTC.